Detailed here is one T cell receptor (beta chain). Its specific antigen is unknown. The input lacks base qualities; no much larger clone sits a single base away. The EasySep Human CD8+ T Cell Enrichment Kit was used on day 10 to isolate CD8+ T cells from every culture. This specimen belongs to a study of CD8 T cell repertoires and HIV-1 epitope variants (dated by TCRdb to 2018 to 2021). Study-wide context: In separate culture wells, T cells were stimulated with each of twenty-five peptides that represented autologous and known Gag and Nef epitope variants. Among the control conditions were a peptide pool of CMV, EBV and flu, the Ebola AY9 epitope serving as a negative control, and a well with no peptide. The epitopes tested covered three Gag epitope families plus Nef HW9 and YT9. T cells were enriched with the EasySep Human T Cell Enrichment Kit and co-cultured with equal numbers of autologous T cell-negative cells as antigen-presenting cells. The cultures were grown for less than 11 days in IMDM with gentamicin, and half of the media was changed on days 3 and 7 with IL-2, IL-7 and IL-15 added. An aliquot of 1M T cells was saved as an uncultured baseline condition, separate from the roughly 80 T cell cultures. A total of 83 T cell cultures were run, with each culture condition done in triplicate except for one peptide, which was done in duplicate.

Taken from cysteine to phenylalanine, the CDR3 has 18 residues. Left in the record is the CDR3 DNA by itself, 54 bases read in frame from the first base. As encoded in the germline V gene (reference sequence), CDR1 is LNHNV while CDR2 is YYDKDF. The germline V and J ends show losses of 5 bases and 3 bases respectively, and no gene match explains 13 bases of the junction. Sequencing of TCR beta CDR3 regions was performed at survey depth on the immunoSEQ platform. The QIAamp DNA micro kit was used to extract genomic DNA from every cultured and uncultured CD8+ T cell population. In the source study's methods: Any sample with under 5,000 productive reads was excluded, and this exclusion removed about 6.5% of the roughly 75 cultures stimulated with HIV peptides. Sequences were trimmed to CDR3 by a MANAFEST web app, and nonproductive sequences, CDR3s under 5 amino acids, and sequences not starting with C or ending with F/W were removed. Clonotypes were classified as antigen-specific only if expansion was observed in at least 2 of 3 replicates versus the no-peptide control at FDR 0.01, only within one epitope family. A frequency at least fivefold higher than in wells stimulated with peptides from other epitope families was additionally required for specific clonotypes. TCRdb carries this immuneACCESS record with in-frame sequences only. Its versions omit some clonotypes, under half of them owing to an unresolved V gene in the studies checked, with the rest unexplained. For V, J and clone size, that table is used; D and trimming come from the DNA. For this sample there are some 5,000 clones; less than 70% appear just once. The top ten clones comprise approximately 43% of the sample.

On the study overall, not on this receptor specifically: Roughly nine antigen-specific TCR beta clonotypes were identified, and six of them appeared cross-reactive for autologous or known escape epitope variants. The assay identified only TCR beta chains and indicated proliferation to antigen, not T cell function or cytokine profile. The Nef KF9 family was recognized by five clonotypes and the HW9 family by one, and no responses to the TAALDMSHF plasma variant were observed.

This receptor was obtained from a male donor with HIV. Rearrangement joined TRBV15 to TRBJ2-6; TRBD2 aligns with 7 central bases. What was sequenced was cultured CD8+ T cells derived from PBMCs. The DNA sequence reads TGTGCCACCAGCCCCGGGGGGAGAGGGAAAGGTGGGGCCAACGTCCTGACTTTC. It translates as CATSPGGRGKGGANVLTF.